The 25 T cell receptor beta chains below come from one sample, sequenced in a study of T cell responses to AZD1222 COVID-19 vaccine. Profiling relied on immunoSEQ multiplex PCR, and the TCRdb table lists in-frame clones only, not all of them. The sample includes some 110,000 clones, approximately 90% of them seen just once. Sequenced material: peripheral blood, taken 28 days after the second AZD1222 dose. The receptors here all came from an adult who received the AZD1222 COVID-19 vaccine.

A remark on this clone: Other DNA sequences in this specimen translate into the identical CDR3. The chain links TRBV30 to TRBJ1-5; perhaps TRBD1 as D (5 bases). Trimming removed 0 bases from V and 2 bases from J, with 5 bases in between. The CDR3 is made up of 13 amino acids. From germline, CDR1 is GTSNPN and CDR2 SVGIG (reference sequence). CDR3 residues: CAWSVQGNQPQHF. The DNA for the CDR3 is TGTGCCTGGAGTGTACAGGGCAATCAGCCCCAGCATTTT. Full variable domain (missing parts from reference TRBV30 and TRBJ1-5): SQTIHQWPATLVQPVGSPLSLECTVEGTSNPNLYWYRQAAGRGLQLLFYSVGIGQISSEVPQNLSASRPQDRQFILSSKKLLLSDSGFYLCAWSVQGNQPQHFGDGTRLSIL.

This chain joins TRBV11-2 and TRBJ1-2, with D hard to call. V was pared by 0 bases and J by 0 bases, with 8 bases between. Germline assignment: CDR1 SGHAT and CDR2 FQNNGV. The CDR3 has 15 amino acids. CDR3 nucleotide sequence: TGTGCCAGCAGCTTAGAGCCTACCCCTAACTATGGCTACACCTTC. Amino acid sequence: CASSLEPTPNYGYTF.

The chain recombines TRBV19 with TRBJ2-1, with TRBD2 identical over 8 bases. This CDR3 is 13 amino acids long. The V segment lost 9 bases and the J segment 8 bases; nucleotides outside the gene matches: 9. CDR1 is LNHDA, CDR2 SQIVND, per germline (reference sequence). The CDR3 coding sequence is TGTGCCAGCAGCGGGACTAGTTTCTATGAGCAGTTCTTC. Its protein is CASSGTSFYEQFF.

The chain uses TRBV10-2 and TRBJ1-5; 8 positions agree with TRBD1. The length of the CDR3 is 13 residues. The junction had 4 bases not matched to a gene; V was cut back by 8 bases and J by 4 bases. Germline CDR1 is WSHSY and CDR2 is SAAADI. The CDR3 spells CASGGQENQPQHF. The CDR3 DNA reads TGCGCCAGCGGGGGACAGGAGAATCAGCCCCAGCATTTT.

The chain uses TRBV19 and TRBJ2-7; D may be TRBD1 (6 bases). Germline V gene data show CDR1 as LNHDA and CDR2 as SQIVND (reference sequence). The CDR3 has 13 amino acids. V was trimmed by 7 bases and J by 7 bases, leaving 17 bases between them. CDR3 protein: CASNRIPGAEQYF. In DNA form, the CDR3 reads TGTGCCAGTAATCGTATTCCAGGGGCGGAGCAGTACTTC.

The chain has TRBV30 and TRBJ2-7, with D possibly being TRBD2 (5 bases). The CDR3 length is 13 residues. With 3 bases removed from V and 2 bases from J, the gap between germline ends came to 11 bases. Looked up from germline, CDR1 is GTSNPN and CDR2 is SVGIG (reference sequence). CDR3 residues: CAWRDSLAYEQYF. The DNA for the CDR3 is TGTGCCTGGAGGGACTCCCTGGCCTACGAGCAGTACTTC.

The gene calls are TRBV29-1 and TRBJ2-7, with 9 bases fitting TRBD1. From germline, CDR1 is SQVTM and CDR2 ANQGSEA. With 6 bases clipped from V and 3 bases from J, the junction kept 3 bases outside the gene matches. This CDR3 has 12 amino acids. The CDR3 loop is CSVRTGVYEQYF. CDR3 bases: TGCAGCGTAAGGACAGGGGTCTACGAGCAGTACTTC.

The chain carries TRBV5-6 and TRBJ1-1; D possibly corresponds to TRBD1 (6 bases). Trimming took off 4 bases at V and 1 base at J, with 17 bases between the two ends. The CDR3 is made up of 16 amino acids. Germline CDR1 and CDR2: SGHDT and YYEEEE. CDR3 amino acids: CASSNLGQPRNTEAFF. The CDR3, as DNA: TGTGCCAGCAGCAACCTAGGACAGCCAAGGAACACTGAAGCTTTCTTT. The variable domain in full, with the rest retrieved from reference TRBV5-6 and TRBJ1-1, is DAGVTQSPTHLIKTRGQQVTLRCSPKSGHDTVSWYQQALGQGPQFIFQYYEEEERQRGNFPDRFSGHQFPNYSSELNVNALLLGDSALYLCASSNLGQPRNTEAFFGQGTRLTVV.

This clone was observed a single time. The chain links TRBV20-1 to TRBJ1-2; no clear D gene. Looked up from germline, CDR1 is DFQATT and CDR2 is SNEGSKA (reference sequence). The V end lost 3 bases, the J end lost 4 bases, and 12 bases lay between the germline ends. This CDR3 contains 13 residues. The CDR3 sequence is CSASPAESYGYTF. In DNA, the CDR3 is TGCAGTGCTAGTCCAGCCGAGTCCTATGGCTACACCTTC.

This chain links TRBV7-2 with TRBJ1-4, with TRBD1 identical over 8 bases. This CDR3 comprises 16 residues. V was pared by 4 bases and J by 4 bases, with 8 bases of the junction left unmatched. CDR1 is SGHTA, CDR2 FQGNSA, per germline. CDR3 DNA sequence: TGTGCCAGCAGCTCCCGCGGACAGGGCGTTAATGAAAAACTGTTTTTT. Translated, it gives CASSSRGQGVNEKLFF.

The V call is TRBV28, the J call TRBJ2-5, with D perhaps given as TRBD1 or TRBD2 (6 bases each). The CDR3 runs 18 residues. Germline V gene lookup returns CDR1 MDHEN and CDR2 SYDVKM. V was trimmed by 5 bases and J by 6 bases, leaving 28 bases between them. The CDR3 nucleotides read TGTGCCAGCAGTCCCACACTAGTCCGGGGGCTTGTATACAAGACCCAGTACTTC. This translates into CASSPTLVRGLVYKTQYF.

The chain couples TRBV19 to TRBJ1-1; D is undetermined. CDR3 length: 12 residues. V was pared by 7 bases and J by 0 bases, with 6 bases between. Germline CDR1 reads LNHDA; CDR2 reads SQIVND (reference sequence). The CDR3 sequence: CASKRVNTEAFF. The DNA for the CDR3 is TGTGCCAGTAAACGAGTGAACACTGAAGCTTTCTTT.

The genes are TRBV9 and TRBJ1-1; D is ambiguous. Germline CDR1 reads SGDLS; CDR2 reads YYNGEE. The CDR3 is made up of 14 amino acids. The V end was cut by 3 bases, the J end by 4 bases, with 13 bases between. Written as DNA, the CDR3 is TGTGCCAGCAGCGCCAGAAGCGGTTTCACTGAAGCTTTCTTT. This translates into CASSARSGFTEAFF.

The chain employs TRBV4-3 and TRBJ2-7; 7 nucleotides line up with TRBD1. The ends lost 1 base at V and 3 bases at J; junction bases unmatched: 3. Germline loops: CDR1 LGHNA, CDR2 YSLEER. The length of the CDR3 is 14 residues. Here the CDR3 DNA reads TGCGCCAGCAGCCAAGGGACAGGCAACTACGAGCAGTACTTC. This sequence encodes CASSQGTGNYEQYF.

This chain uses TRBV12-3 or TRBV12-4 with TRBJ2-4, with D possibly called TRBD1 or TRBD2 (5 bases each). The CDR3 loop spans 12 amino acids. The V end was cut by 5 bases, the J end by 7 bases, with 9 bases between. In nucleotides, the CDR3 is TGTGCCAGCAGTGCCGGGACCAACATTCAGTACTTC. Translated, it gives CASSAGTNIQYF.

CDR3 in amino acids: CASSFRPPTDTQYF. The CDR3 nucleotides read TGTGCCAGCAGCTTTAGGCCTCCAACAGATACGCAGTATTTT. The genes are TRBV7-2 and TRBJ2-3; no definite D call. The length of the CDR3 is 14 residues. Trimming took off 3 bases at V and 3 bases at J, with 10 bases between the two ends. In germline, CDR1 is SGHTA, CDR2 FQGNSA.

This sequence joins TRBV27 and TRBJ1-2, with 8 bases fitting TRBD1. Germline loops: CDR1 MNHEY, CDR2 SMNVEV (reference sequence). This CDR3 comprises 15 residues. The ends lost 4 bases at V and 1 base at J; junction bases unmatched: 5. The CDR3 here is CASSWGTGFNYGYTF. The DNA for the CDR3 is TGTGCCAGCAGTTGGGGGACAGGATTTAACTATGGCTACACCTTC.

The chain has TRBV27 and TRBJ1-1; D is unclear. The germline gives CDR1 MNHEY, CDR2 SMNVEV (reference sequence). Trimming stripped 3 bases from V and 3 bases from J, with 11 bases between. The CDR3 is 14 residues long. The CDR3 spells CASSFGHRYTEAFF. The CDR3 bases are TGTGCCAGCAGTTTTGGCCACAGATACACTGAAGCTTTCTTT.

The chain carries TRBV28 and TRBJ1-2, with a weak D call TRBD1 (6 bases). V lost 3 bases and J 2 bases, leaving 13 bases between the germline ends. CDR1 is MDHEN, CDR2 SYDVKM, per germline. The CDR3 covers 15 residues. The CDR3 protein is CASSFGAGGNYGYTF. The CDR3 DNA reads TGTGCCAGCAGTTTTGGAGCGGGGGGCAACTATGGCTACACCTTC.

The chain recombines TRBV7-2 with TRBJ1-1; TRBD1 is a possible D gene (5 bases). V lost 1 base to trimming and J lost 5 bases, with 14 bases between them. Germline loops: CDR1 SGHTA, CDR2 FQGNSA. This CDR3 spans 15 amino acids. CDR3 amino acids: CASSLVGGTHTEAFF. CDR3 nucleotide sequence: TGTGCCAGCAGCTTAGTGGGTGGGACCCATACTGAAGCTTTCTTT.

This sequence joins TRBV5-4 and TRBJ2-1; D might be TRBD1 or TRBD2, each matching 5 bases. This CDR3 has 15 amino acids. The ends were cut back, 1 base at V and 5 bases at J, with 13 bases in the middle. The germline V gene has CDR1 SGHNT and CDR2 YYREEE (reference sequence). The CDR3 reads CASSLSGPGDNEQFF. The DNA of the CDR3 is TGTGCCAGCAGCTTGTCGGGACCCGGCGACAATGAGCAGTTCTTC. Combining the CDR3 with reference TRBV5-4 and TRBJ2-1 gives the whole variable domain ETGVTQSPTHLIKTRGQQVTLRCSSQSGHNTVSWYQQALGQGPQFIFQYYREEENGRGNFPPRFSGLQFPNYSSELNVNALELDDSALYLCASSLSGPGDNEQFFGPGTRLTVL.

The chain carries TRBV28 and TRBJ1-5; a weak D match, TRBD1 (5 bases). The CDR3 spans 12 residues. Germline values: CDR1 MDHEN, CDR2 SYDVKM. Trimming shortened V by 3 bases and J by 6 bases, and 6 bases separated the two germline ends. CDR3 residues: CASSLGGQPQHF. CDR3 sequence (DNA): TGTGCCAGCAGTTTGGGGGGTCAGCCCCAGCATTTT.

This clone showed up just a few times. The rearrangement joins TRBV16 to TRBJ1-2, with D possibly TRBD1 on 5 matching bases. The V end was cut by 3 bases, the J end by 8 bases, with 13 bases between. The germline gives CDR1 KGHSY, CDR2 FQNENV. The CDR3 spans 13 residues. The chain's CDR3 is CASSQAGAAGYTF. CDR3 in DNA: TGTGCCAGCAGCCAGGCCGGGGCCGCGGGCTACACCTTC.

The chain recombines TRBV4-1 with TRBJ1-2; the D gene is possibly TRBD1 (6 bases). CDR3 length equals 15 residues. The germline gives CDR1 MGHRA, CDR2 YSYEKL. Between the trimmed V and J ends, which lost 1 base and 5 bases, there was a span of 14 bases. The CDR3 reads CASSQAQTGDYGYTF. The CDR3 bases are TGCGCCAGCAGCCAAGCCCAGACAGGAGATTATGGCTACACCTTC.

The rearrangement joins TRBV19 to TRBJ1-4; D might be TRBD1 (6 bases). The CDR3 length is 15 residues. Trimming left V 1 base short and J 12 bases short, with 18 bases between. Looked up from germline, CDR1 is LNHDA and CDR2 is SQIVND (reference sequence). The CDR3 region has the DNA TGTGCCAGTAGTATAGGTACAGGGATCGTTGGTGAACTGTTTTTT. It specifies CASSIGTGIVGELFF.